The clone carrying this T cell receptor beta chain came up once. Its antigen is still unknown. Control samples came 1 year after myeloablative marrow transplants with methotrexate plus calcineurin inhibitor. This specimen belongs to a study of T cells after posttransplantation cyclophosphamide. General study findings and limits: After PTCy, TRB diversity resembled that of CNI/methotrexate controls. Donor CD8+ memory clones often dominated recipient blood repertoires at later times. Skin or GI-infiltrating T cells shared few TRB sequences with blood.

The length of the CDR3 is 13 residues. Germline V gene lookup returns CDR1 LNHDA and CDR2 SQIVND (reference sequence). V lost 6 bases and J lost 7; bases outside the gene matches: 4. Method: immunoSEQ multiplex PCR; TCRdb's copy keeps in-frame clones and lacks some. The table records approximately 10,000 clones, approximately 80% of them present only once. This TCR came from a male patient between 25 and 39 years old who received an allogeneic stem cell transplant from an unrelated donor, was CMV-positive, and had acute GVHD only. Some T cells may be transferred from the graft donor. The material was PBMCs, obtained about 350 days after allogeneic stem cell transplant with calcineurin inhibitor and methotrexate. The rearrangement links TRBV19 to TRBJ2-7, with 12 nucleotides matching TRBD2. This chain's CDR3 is CASRLGLAGEQYF. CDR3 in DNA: TGTGCCAGTAGACTTGGACTAGCGGGGGAGCAGTACTTC.